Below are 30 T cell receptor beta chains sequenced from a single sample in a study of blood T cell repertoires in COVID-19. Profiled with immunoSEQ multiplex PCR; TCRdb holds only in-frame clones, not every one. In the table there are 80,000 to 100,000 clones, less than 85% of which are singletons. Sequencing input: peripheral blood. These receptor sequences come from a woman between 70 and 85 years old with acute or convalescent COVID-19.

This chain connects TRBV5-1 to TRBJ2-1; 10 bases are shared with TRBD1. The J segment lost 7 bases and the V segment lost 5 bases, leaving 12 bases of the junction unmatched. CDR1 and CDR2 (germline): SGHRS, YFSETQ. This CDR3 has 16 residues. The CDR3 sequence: CASSSGPGQGWNEQFF. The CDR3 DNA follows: TGCGCCAGCAGTAGCGGACCGGGACAGGGGTGGAATGAGCAGTTCTTC.

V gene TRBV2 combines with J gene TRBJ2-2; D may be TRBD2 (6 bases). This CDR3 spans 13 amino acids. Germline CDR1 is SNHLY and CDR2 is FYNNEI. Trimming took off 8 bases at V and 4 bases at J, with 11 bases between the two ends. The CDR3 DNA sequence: TGTGCCAGCTCCCGGGAGAGCACCGGGGAGCTGTTTTTT. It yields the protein CASSRESTGELFF.

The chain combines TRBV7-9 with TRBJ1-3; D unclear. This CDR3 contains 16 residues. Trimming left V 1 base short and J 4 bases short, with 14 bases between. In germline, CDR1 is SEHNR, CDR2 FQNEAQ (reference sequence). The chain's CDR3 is CASSLGFGGQGNTIYF. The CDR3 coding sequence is TGTGCCAGCAGCTTAGGCTTTGGCGGGCAAGGAAACACCATATATTTT.

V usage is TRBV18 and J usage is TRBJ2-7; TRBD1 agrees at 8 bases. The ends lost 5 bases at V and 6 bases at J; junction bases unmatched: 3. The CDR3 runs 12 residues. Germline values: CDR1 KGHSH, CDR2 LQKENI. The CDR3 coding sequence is TGTGCCAGCTCAACAGGGGGGACCGAGCAGTACTTC. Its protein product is CASSTGGTEQYF.

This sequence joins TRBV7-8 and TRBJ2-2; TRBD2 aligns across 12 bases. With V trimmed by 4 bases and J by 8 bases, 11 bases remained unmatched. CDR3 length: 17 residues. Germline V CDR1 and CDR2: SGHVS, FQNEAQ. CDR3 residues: CASSSAGLAGKRGELFF. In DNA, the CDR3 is TGTGCCAGCAGCTCCGCAGGACTAGCGGGGAAGAGGGGGGAGCTGTTTTTT.

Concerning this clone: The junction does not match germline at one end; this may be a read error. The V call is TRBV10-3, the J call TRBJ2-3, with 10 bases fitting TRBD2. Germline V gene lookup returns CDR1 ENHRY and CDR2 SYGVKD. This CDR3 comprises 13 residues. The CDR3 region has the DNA TGTGCCATCCGTGAAGCGGGAGGGGATACGCAGTATTTT. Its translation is CAIREAGGDTQYF.

The CDR3 loop is CASSLAGATSYNEQFF. The CDR3 bases are TGTGCCAGCAGCTTAGCGGGGGCAACCTCCTACAATGAGCAGTTCTTC. The chain combines TRBV7-2 with TRBJ2-1; D perhaps matches TRBD1 (6 bases). Germline lookup yields CDR1 SGHTA and CDR2 FQGNSA. The V end was cut by 0 bases, the J end by 0 bases, with 9 bases between. The CDR3 has 16 residues.

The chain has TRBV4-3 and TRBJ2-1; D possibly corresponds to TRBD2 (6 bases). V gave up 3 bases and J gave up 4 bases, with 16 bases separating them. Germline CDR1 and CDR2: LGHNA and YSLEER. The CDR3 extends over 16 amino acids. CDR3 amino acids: CASSQTGTSKYNEQFF. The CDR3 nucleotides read TGCGCCAGCAGCCAGACCGGGACTTCTAAATACAATGAGCAGTTCTTC.

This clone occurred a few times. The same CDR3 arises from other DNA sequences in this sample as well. CDR3 residues: CSASRLAGVGEQFF. CDR3 coding DNA: TGCAGTGCTAGTAGACTAGCGGGAGTCGGGGAGCAGTTCTTC. V is TRBV20-1 and J is TRBJ2-1, with TRBD2 matching 12 bases. The V gene's germline CDR1 is DFQATT and CDR2 SNEGSKA (reference sequence). This CDR3 spans 14 amino acids. The J segment lost 10 bases and the V segment lost 3 bases, leaving 7 bases of the junction unmatched.

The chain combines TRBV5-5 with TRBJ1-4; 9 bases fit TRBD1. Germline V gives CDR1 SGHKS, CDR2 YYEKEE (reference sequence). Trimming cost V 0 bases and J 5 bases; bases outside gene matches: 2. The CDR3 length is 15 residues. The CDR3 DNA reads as TGTGCCAGCAGCTTGGGTGGACAGGGGAATGAAAAACTGTTTTTT. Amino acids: CASSLGGQGNEKLFF.

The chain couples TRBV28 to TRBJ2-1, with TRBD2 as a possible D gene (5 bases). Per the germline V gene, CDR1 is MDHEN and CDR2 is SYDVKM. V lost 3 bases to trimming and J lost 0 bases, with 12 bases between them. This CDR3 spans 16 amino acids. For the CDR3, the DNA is TGTGCCAGCAGTTTTATCGCGGGCTCCTCCTACAATGAGCAGTTCTTC. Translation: CASSFIAGSSYNEQFF. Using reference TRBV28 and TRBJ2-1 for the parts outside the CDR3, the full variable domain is DVKVTQSSRYLVKRTGEKVFLECVQDMDHENMFWYRQDPGLGLRLIYFSYDVKMKEKGDIPEGYSVSREKKERFSLILESASTNQTSMYLCASSFIAGSSYNEQFFGPGTRLTVL.

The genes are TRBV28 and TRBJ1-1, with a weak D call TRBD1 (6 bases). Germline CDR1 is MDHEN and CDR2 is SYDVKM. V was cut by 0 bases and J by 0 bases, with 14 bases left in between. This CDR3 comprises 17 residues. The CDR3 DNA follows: TGTGCCAGCAGTTTATGGCGATGGGGGCAGGTGAACACTGAAGCTTTCTTT. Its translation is CASSLWRWGQVNTEAFF.

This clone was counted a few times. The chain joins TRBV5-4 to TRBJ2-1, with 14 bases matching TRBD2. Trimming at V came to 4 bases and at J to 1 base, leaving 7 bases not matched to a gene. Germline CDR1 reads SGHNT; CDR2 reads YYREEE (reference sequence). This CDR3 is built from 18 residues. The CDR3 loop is CASSQGLAGVGSYNEQFF. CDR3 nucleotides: TGTGCCAGCAGCCAGGGACTAGCGGGAGTAGGGTCCTACAATGAGCAGTTCTTC.

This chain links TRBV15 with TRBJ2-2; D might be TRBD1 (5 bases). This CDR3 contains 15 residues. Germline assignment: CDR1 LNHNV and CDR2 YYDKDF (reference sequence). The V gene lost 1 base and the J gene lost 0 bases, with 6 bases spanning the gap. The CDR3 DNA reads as TGTGCCACCAGCAGAGGACAGTCGAACACCGGGGAGCTGTTTTTT. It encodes CATSRGQSNTGELFF.

CDR3 DNA: TGTGCCAGCAGCGTATCGGGACACAGTAATGAAAAACTGTTTTTT. Protein product: CASSVSGHSNEKLFF. The V gene is TRBV9, the J gene TRBJ1-4, with D maybe TRBD1 (6 bases). Trimming stripped 1 base from V and 4 bases from J, with 11 bases between. CDR1 is SGDLS and CDR2 is YYNGEE in the germline V gene. The CDR3 loop spans 15 amino acids.

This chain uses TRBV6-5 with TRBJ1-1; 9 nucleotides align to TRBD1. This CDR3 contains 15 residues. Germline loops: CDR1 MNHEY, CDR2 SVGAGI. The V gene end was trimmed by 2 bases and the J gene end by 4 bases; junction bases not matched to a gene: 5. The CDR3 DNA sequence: TGTGCCAGCAGTTACGGGACAGGGTACATCACTGAAGCTTTCTTT. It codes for CASSYGTGYITEAFF.

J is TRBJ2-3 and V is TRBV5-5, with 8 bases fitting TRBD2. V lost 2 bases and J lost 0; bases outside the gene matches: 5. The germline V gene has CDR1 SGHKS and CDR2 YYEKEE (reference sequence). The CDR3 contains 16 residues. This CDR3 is CASSLTSGVSTDTQYF. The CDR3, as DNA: TGTGCCAGCAGCTTAACTAGCGGTGTGAGCACAGATACGCAGTATTTT.

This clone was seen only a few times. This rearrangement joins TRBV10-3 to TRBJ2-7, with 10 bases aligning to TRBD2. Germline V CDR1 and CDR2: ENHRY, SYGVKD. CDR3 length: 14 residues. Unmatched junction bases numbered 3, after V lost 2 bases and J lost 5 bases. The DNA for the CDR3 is TGTGCCATCAGTGAGCTAGCGGGAGTGAACGAGCAGTACTTC. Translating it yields CAISELAGVNEQYF.

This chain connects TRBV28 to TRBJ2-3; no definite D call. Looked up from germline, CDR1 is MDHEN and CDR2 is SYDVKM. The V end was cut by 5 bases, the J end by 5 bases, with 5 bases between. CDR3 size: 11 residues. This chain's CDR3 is CASSLRDTQYF. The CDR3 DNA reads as TGTGCCAGCAGTCTCCGAGATACGCAGTATTTT. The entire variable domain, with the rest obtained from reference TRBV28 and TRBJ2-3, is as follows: DVKVTQSSRYLVKRTGEKVFLECVQDMDHENMFWYRQDPGLGLRLIYFSYDVKMKEKGDIPEGYSVSREKKERFSLILESASTNQTSMYLCASSLRDTQYFGPGTRLTVL.

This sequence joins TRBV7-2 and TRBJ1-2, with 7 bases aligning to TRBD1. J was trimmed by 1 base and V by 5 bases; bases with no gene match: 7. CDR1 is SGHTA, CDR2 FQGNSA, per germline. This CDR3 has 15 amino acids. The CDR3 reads CASSLPGGINYGYTF. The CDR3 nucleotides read TGTGCCAGCAGCCTCCCAGGGGGGATTAACTATGGCTACACCTTC.

CDR3 nucleotides: TGTGCCAGCAGTTTTTCCCCTAGCGGGGGCTCCTACGAGCAGTACTTC. Amino acid sequence: CASSFSPSGGSYEQYF. The chain combines TRBV6-5 with TRBJ2-7; 10 positions agree with TRBD2. The CDR3 consists of 16 residues. V shed 4 bases and J 0 bases; nucleotides not matched to a gene: 6. Germline loops: CDR1 MNHEY, CDR2 SVGAGI.

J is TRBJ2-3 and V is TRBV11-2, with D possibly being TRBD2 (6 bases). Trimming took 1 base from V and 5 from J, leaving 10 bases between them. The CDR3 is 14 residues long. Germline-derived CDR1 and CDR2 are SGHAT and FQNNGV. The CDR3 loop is CASSLVQGGDTQYF. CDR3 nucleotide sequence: TGTGCCAGCAGCTTAGTTCAGGGAGGAGATACGCAGTATTTT.

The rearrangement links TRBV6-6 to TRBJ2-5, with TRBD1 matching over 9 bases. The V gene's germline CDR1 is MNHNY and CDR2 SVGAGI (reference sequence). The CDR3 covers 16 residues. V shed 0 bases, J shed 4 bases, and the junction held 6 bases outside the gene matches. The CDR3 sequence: CASSYSSGQGLETQYF. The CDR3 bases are TGTGCCAGCAGTTACTCATCGGGACAGGGCTTAGAGACCCAGTACTTC.

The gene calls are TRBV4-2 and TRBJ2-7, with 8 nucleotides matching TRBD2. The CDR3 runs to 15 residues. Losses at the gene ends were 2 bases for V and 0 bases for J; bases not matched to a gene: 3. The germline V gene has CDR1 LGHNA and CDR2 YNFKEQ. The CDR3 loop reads CASSQTSGSSYEQYF. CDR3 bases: TGTGCCAGCAGCCAAACTAGCGGTAGCTCCTACGAGCAGTACTTC.

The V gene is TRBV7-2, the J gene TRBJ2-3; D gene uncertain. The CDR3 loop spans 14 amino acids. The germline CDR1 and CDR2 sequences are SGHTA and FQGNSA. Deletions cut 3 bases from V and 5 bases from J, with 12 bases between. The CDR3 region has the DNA TGTGCCAGCAGCTTTTACACCTCGGGAGATACGCAGTATTTT. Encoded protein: CASSFYTSGDTQYF.

CDR3 sequence reads: CASSFRGNYGYTF. Written as DNA, the CDR3 is TGTGCCAGCAGTTTCAGAGGGAACTATGGCTACACCTTC. V gene TRBV12-3 or TRBV12-4 combines with J gene TRBJ1-2, with unresolved D. The CDR3 runs to 13 residues. Trimming cost V 3 bases and J 2 bases, with 7 bases left between them.

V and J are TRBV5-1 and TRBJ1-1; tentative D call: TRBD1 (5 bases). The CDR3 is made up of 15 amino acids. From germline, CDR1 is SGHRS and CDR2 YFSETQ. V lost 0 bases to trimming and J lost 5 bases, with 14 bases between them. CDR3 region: CASSLEFGGETEAFF. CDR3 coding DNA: TGCGCCAGCAGCTTGGAATTCGGGGGGGAGACTGAAGCTTTCTTT.

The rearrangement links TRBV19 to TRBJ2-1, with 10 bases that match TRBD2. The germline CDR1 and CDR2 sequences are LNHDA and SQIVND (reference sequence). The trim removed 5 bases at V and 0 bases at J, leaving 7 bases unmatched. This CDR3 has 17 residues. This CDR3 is CASSGRLAGLSYNEQFF. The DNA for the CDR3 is TGTGCCAGTAGTGGGAGACTAGCGGGCCTCTCCTACAATGAGCAGTTCTTC.

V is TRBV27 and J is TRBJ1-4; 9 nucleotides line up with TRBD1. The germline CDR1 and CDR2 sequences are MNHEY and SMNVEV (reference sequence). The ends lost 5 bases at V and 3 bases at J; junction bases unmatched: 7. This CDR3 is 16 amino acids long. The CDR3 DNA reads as TGTGCCAGCAGTCTACGACAGGGGGGGCCTAATGAAAAACTGTTTTTT. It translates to CASSLRQGGPNEKLFF.

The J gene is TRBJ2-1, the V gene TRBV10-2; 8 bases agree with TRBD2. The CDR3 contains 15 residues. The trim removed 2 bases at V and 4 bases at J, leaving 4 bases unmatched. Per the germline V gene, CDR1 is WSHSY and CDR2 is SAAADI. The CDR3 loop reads CASSEGGGRYNEQFF. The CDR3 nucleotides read TGCGCCAGCAGTGAGGGCGGGGGGAGATACAATGAGCAGTTCTTC.